These T cell receptor beta chains were read from a single sample in a study of CD8 T cells in Susac syndrome. TCRdb re-called the immunoSEQ multiplex PCR reads with MiXCR, one entry per CDR3 protein. The sample lists approximately 210,000 distinct CDR3 sequences, about 94% occurring once. Sample: CD4+ T cells from PBMCs. These receptors were obtained from a human donor with Susac syndrome. CDR3s include the opening cysteine and the closing phenylalanine or tryptophan. Fields, in order: V gene, J gene, CDR3 protein.

TRBV10-3,TRBJ1-1,CAPRQKKDRARANTEAFF
TRBV7-9,TRBJ2-4,CASSLAAGADIQYF
TRBV3-1,TRBJ1-3,CASSPSSGNTIYF
TRBV12-3/TRBV12-4,TRBJ1-2,CASTPAPTYGYTF
TRBV29-1,TRBJ2-6,CSVRKGTGPYSGANVLTF
TRBV11-2,TRBJ1-2,CASRSISSGGYYGYTF
TRBV18,TRBJ2-1,CASSPEDGSVDNEQFF
TRBV2,TRBJ2-5,CASSEARNQETQYF
TRBV5-4,TRBJ1-2,CASSPGTGANYGYTF
TRBV7-3,TRBJ1-6,CASSLQGNNSPLHF
TRBV6-2/TRBV6-3,TRBJ2-1,CASSYSGTQDNEQFF
TRBV20-1,TRBJ2-5,CSARRTRDTVETQYF
TRBV5-1,TRBJ2-1,CASSLGLDRVTNEQFF
TRBV6-5,TRBJ2-7,CASSYGQGPYEQYF
TRBV30,TRBJ2-5,CAWSKGQIQETQYF
TRBV4-3,TRBJ1-2,CASSQAVANYGYTF
TRBV11-2,TRBJ1-1,CASSLDLRGLTEAFF
TRBV29-1,TRBJ2-4,CSVLTEAKNIQYF
TRBV2,TRBJ1-2,CASSDRGHGYTF
TRBV12-3/TRBV12-4,TRBJ1-2,CASSLGVGGYTF
TRBV12-3/TRBV12-4,TRBJ2-1,CASTQGRVGNNEQFF
TRBV19,TRBJ2-5,CASSIGGRGEETQYF
TRBV5-6,TRBJ1-1,CASRLLSGKAFF
TRBV3-1,TRBJ1-5,CASSHGRSNQPQHF
TRBV12-3/TRBV12-4,TRBJ2-5,CASSLSGDETQYF
TRBV9,TRBJ1-3,CASSVRDRENTIYF
TRBV5-1,TRBJ2-5,CASSLAGGGGAEETQYF
TRBV30,TRBJ2-5,CASWMRGRETQYF
TRBV20-1,TRBJ1-2,CSARDSDLGRGYGYTF
TRBV6-6,TRBJ1-1,CASRDRQGNTEAFF
TRBV4-2,TRBJ2-1,CASSQPGLAGGKGNEQFF
TRBV3-1,TRBJ1-2,CASSQGMVGYTF
TRBV6-1,TRBJ2-5,CASSDPMAQYF
TRBV4-3,TRBJ2-1,CASSLSQERGGGSYNEQFF
TRBV15,TRBJ2-7,CATSRDIGDEQYF
TRBV3-1,TRBJ1-2,CASSPAAAYGYTF
TRBV30,TRBJ1-2,CAWSAGGPYGYTF
TRBV6-5,TRBJ2-5,CASSRTGRETQYF
TRBV19,TRBJ1-2,CASRGDRGPDGYTF
TRBV6-5,TRBJ1-2,CASRPARDRDGYTF
TRBV12-3/TRBV12-4,TRBJ2-4,CASSSGTRRYF